This note documents a single T cell receptor (beta chain) sequence. The data stem from a study of technical replicates of blood from a handful of donors. Repertoires were generated with immunoSEQ multiplex PCR, while TCRdb's copy carries only in-frame clones and drops some. Seen here are more than 65,000 clones, approximately 96% observed once, and the top ten hold under 0.35%. CDR3 length: 16 amino acids. V was clipped by 2 bases and J by 5 bases, with 18 bases between them. The V gene's germline CDR1 is MNHEY and CDR2 SVGAGI. The origin of this receptor is a human donor in good health. What was sequenced was T cells isolated from PBMCs. V and J are TRBV6-5 and TRBJ1-1; no definite D call. This chain's CDR3 is CASSYEQRFYGTEAFF. CDR3 nucleotide sequence: TGTGCCAGCAGTTACGAGCAACGATTCTACGGGACTGAAGCTTTCTTT.